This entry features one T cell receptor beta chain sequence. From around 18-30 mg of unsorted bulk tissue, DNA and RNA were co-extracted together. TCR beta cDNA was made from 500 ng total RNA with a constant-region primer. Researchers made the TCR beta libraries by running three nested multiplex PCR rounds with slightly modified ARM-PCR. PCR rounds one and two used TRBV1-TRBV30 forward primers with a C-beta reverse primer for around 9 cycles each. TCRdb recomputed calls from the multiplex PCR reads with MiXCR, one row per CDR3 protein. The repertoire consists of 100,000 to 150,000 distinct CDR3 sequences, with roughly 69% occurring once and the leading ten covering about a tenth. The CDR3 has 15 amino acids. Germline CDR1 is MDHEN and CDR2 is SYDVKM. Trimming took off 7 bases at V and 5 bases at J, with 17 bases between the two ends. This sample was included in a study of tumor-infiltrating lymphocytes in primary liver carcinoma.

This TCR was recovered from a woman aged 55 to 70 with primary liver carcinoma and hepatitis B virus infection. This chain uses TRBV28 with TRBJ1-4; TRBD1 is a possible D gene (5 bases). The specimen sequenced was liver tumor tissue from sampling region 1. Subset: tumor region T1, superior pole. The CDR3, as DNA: TGTGCCAGCATCAGGAGAGGGGCTCGAAATGAAAAACTGTTTTTT. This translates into CASIRRGARNEKLFF.